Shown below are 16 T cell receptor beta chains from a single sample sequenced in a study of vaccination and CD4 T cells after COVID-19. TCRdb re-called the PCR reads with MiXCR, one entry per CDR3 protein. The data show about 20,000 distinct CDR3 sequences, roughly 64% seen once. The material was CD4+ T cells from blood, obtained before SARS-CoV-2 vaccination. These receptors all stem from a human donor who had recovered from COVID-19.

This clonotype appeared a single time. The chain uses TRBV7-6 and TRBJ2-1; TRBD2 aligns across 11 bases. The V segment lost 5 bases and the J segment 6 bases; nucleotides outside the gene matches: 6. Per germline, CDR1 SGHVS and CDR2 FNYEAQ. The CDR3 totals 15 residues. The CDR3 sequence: CASSRPGLAVNEQFF. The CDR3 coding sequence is TGTGCCAGCAGCCGACCGGGACTAGCGGTCAATGAGCAGTTCTTC.

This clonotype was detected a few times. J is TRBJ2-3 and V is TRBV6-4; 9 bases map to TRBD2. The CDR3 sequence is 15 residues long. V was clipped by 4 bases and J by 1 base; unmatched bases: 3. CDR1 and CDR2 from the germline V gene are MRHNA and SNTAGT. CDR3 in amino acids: CASSGVAGGTDTQYF. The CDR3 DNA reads TGTGCCAGCAGTGGGGTAGCGGGAGGCACAGATACGCAGTATTTT.

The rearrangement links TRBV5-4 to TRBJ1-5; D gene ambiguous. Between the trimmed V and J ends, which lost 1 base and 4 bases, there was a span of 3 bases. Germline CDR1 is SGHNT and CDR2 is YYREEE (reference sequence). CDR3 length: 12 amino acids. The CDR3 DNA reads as TGTGCCAGCAGCTTGCCGAATCAGCCCCAGCATTTT. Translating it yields CASSLPNQPQHF.

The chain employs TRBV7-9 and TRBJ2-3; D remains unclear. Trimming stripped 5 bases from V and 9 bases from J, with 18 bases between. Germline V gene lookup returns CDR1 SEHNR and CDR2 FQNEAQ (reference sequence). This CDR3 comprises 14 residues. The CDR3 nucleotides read TGTGCCAGCAGCCAGGACGTCACTGGTGGGACGCAGTATTTT. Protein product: CASSQDVTGGTQYF.

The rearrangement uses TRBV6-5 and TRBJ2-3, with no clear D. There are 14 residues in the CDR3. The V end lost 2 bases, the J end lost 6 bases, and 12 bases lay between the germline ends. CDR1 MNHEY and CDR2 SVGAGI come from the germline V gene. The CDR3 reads CASSYPGWSDTQYF. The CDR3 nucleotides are TGTGCCAGCAGTTACCCTGGTTGGTCGGATACGCAGTATTTT.

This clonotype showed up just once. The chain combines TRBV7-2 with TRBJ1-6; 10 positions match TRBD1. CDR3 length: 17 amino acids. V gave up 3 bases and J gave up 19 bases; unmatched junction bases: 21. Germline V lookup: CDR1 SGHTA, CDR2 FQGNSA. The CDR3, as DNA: TGTGCCAGCAGCTTCCCCGGACAGGGGGGTTTCAATTCACCCCCTCACTTT. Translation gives CASSFPGQGGFNSPPHF.

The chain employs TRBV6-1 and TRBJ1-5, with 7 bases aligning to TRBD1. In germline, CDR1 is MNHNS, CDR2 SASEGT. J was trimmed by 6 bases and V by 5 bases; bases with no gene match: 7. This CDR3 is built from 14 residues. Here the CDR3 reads CASSPRGAGQPQHF. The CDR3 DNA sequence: TGTGCCAGCAGTCCCAGGGGGGCGGGTCAGCCCCAGCATTTT.

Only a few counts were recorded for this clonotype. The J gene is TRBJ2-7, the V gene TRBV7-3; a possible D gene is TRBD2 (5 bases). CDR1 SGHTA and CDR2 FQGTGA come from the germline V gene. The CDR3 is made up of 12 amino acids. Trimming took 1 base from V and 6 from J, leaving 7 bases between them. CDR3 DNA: TGTGCCAGCAGCTTAATTGGAGGCGAGCAGTACTTC. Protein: CASSLIGGEQYF.

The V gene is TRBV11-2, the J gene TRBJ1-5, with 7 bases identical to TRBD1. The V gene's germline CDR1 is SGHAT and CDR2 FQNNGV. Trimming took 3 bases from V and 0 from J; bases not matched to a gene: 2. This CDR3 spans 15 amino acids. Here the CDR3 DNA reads TGTGCCAGCAGCTTGGGACAGAATAGCAATCAGCCCCAGCATTTT. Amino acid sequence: CASSLGQNSNQPQHF.

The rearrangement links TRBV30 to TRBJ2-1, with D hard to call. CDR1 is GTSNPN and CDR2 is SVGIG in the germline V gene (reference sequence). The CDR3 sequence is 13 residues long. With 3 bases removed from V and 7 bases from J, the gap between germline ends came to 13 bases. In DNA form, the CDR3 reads TGTGCCTGGAGGGGGTTAGTAGTGAATGAGCAGTTCTTC. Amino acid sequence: CAWRGLVVNEQFF.

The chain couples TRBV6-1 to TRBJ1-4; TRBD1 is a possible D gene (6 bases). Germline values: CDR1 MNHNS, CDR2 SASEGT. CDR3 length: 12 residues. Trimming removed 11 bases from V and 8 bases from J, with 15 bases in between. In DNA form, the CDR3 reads TGTGCCCACAGGGATGTAGGCGAAAAACTGTTTTTT. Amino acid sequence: CAHRDVGEKLFF.

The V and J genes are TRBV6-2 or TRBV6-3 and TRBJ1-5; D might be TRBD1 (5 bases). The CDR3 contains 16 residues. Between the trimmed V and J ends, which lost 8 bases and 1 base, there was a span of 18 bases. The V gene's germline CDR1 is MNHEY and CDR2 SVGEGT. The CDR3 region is CASSPGWGPSNQPQHF. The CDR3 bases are TGTGCCAGCTCTCCAGGGTGGGGCCCCAGCAATCAGCCCCAGCATTTT.

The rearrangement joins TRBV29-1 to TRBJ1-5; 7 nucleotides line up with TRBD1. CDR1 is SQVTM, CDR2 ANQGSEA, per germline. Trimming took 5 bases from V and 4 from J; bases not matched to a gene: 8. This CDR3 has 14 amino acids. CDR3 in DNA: TGCAGCGTTCGTCAGGGGGGGCGAAATCAGCCCCAGCATTTT. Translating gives CSVRQGGRNQPQHF.

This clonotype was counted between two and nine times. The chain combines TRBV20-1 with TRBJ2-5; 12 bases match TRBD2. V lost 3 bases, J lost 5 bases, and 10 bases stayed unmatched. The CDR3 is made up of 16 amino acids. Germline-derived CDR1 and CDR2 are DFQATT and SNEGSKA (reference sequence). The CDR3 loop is CSASPRTSGDGETQYF. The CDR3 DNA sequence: TGCAGTGCTAGCCCGAGGACTAGCGGGGACGGGGAGACCCAGTACTTC.

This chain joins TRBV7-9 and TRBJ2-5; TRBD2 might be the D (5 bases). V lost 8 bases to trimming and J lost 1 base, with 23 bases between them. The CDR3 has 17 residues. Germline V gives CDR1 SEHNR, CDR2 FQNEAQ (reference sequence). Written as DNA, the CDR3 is TGTGCCAGCCTTCCCGGTTTAGGCTTCGGACTCCAAGAGACCCAGTACTTC. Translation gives CASLPGLGFGLQETQYF.

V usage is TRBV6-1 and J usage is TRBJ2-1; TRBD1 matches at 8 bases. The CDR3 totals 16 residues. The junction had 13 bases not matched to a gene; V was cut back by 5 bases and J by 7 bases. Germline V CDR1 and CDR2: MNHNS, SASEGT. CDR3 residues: CASSTFRGRYTNEQFF. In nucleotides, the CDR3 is TGTGCCAGCAGTACATTCAGGGGGCGTTATACGAATGAGCAGTTCTTC.